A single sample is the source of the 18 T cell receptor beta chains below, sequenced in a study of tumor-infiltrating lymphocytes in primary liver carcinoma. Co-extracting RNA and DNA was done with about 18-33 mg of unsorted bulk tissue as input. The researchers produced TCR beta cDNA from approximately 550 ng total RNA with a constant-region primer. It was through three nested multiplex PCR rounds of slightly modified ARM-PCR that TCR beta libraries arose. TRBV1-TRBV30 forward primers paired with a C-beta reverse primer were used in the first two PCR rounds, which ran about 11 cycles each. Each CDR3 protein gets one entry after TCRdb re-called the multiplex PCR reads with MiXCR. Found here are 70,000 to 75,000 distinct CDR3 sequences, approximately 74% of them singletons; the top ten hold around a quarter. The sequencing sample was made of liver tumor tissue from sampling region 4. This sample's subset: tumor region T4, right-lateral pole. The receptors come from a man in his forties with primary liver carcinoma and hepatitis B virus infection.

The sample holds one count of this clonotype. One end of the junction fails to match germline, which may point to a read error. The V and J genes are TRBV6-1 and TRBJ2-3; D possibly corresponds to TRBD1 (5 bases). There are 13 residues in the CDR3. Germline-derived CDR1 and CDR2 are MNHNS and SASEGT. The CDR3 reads CVSSEGVPDTQYF. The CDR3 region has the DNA TGTGTCAGCAGTGAAGGGGTGCCAGATACGCAGTATTTT.

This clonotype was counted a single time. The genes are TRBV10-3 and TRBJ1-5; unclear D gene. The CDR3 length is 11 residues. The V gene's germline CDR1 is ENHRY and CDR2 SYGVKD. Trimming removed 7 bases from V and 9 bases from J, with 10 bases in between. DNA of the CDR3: TGTGCCATCACTGATGAGTGGCCCCAGCATTTT. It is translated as CAITDEWPQHF.

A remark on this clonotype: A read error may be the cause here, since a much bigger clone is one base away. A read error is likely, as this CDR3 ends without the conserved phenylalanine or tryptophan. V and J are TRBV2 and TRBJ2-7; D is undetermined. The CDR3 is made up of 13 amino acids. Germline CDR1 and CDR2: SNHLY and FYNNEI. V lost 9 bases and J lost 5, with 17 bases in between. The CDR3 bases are TGTGCCAGTACCCCAGTGTCCGGCGACGAGCAGTACTTA. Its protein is CASTPVSGDEQYL.

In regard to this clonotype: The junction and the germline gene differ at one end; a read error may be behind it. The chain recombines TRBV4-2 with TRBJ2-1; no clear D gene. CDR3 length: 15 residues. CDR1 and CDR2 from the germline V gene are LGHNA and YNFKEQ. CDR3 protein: CDSSQDVNIVDEQFF. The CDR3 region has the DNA TGTGACAGCAGCCAAGATGTTAACATCGTGGATGAGCAGTTCTTC.

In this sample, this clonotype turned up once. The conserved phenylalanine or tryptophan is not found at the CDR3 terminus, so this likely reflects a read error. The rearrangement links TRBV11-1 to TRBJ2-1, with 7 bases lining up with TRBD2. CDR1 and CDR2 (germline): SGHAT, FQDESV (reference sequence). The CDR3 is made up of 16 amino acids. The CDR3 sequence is CASSPRVAGGHNEQFL. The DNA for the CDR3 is TGTGCCAGCAGCCCACGAGTAGCGGGCGGGCACAATGAACAGTTCTTA.

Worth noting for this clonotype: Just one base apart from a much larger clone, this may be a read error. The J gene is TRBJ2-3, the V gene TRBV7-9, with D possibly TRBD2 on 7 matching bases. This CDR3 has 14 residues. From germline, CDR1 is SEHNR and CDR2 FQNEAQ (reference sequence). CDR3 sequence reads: CGSSYGGPTDTQYF. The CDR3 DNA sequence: TGTGGCAGCAGCTACGGGGGGCCGACAGATACGCAGTATTTT.

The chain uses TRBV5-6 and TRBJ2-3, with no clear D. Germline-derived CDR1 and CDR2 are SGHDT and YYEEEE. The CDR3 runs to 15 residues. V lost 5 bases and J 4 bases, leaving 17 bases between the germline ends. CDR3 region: CASSRFVVASDTQYF. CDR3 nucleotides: TGTGCCAGCAGTAGGTTTGTGGTTGCGTCAGATACGCAGTATTTT.

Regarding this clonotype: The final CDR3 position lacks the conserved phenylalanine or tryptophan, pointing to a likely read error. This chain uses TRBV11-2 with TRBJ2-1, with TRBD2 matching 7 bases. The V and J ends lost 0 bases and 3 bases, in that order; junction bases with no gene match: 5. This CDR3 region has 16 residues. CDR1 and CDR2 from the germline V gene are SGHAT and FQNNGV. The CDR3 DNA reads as TGTGCCAGCAGCTTAGACTGGACTAGGGACTACAATGAGCAGTTCTCT. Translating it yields CASSLDWTRDYNEQFS.

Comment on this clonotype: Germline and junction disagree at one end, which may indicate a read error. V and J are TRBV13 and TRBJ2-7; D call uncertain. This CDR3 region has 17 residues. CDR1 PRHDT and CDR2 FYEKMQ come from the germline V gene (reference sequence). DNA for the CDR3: TGTGCCAGCTGCTTACGGGCCGTCAATTTAGGGAACCACAAGCAGTACTTC. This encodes CASCLRAVNLGNHKQYF.

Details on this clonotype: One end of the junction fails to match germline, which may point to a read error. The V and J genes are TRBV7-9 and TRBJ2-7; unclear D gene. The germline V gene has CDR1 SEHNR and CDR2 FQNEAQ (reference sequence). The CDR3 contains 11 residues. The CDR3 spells CVSNPLYEQYF. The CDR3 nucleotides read TGTGTCAGCAACCCACTCTACGAGCAGTACTTC.

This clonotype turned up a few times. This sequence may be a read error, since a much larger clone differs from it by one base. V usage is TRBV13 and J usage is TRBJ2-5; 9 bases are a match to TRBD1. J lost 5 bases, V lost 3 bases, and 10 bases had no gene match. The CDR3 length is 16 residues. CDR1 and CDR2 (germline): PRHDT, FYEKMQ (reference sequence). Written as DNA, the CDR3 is TGTGCCAGCAGCTTTGATGTCGGACAGGGGTCGGAGACCCAGTACTTC. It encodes CASSFDVGQGSETQYF.

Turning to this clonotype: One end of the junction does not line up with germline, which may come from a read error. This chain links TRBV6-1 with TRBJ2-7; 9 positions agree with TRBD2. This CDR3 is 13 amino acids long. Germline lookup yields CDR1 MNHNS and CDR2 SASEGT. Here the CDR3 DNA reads TGTGCCAGCTCGGGGACTAGCAGCTACGGGCAGTACTTC. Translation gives CASSGTSSYGQYF.

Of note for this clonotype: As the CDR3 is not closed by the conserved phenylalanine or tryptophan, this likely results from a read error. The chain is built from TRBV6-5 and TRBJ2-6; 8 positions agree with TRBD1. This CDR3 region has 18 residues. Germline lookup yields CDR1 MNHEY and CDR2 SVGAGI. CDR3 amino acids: CASSLWTGMKAGANVLTS. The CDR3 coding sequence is TGTGCCAGCAGTCTCTGGACAGGGATGAAAGCTGGGGCTAACGTCCTGACTTCC.

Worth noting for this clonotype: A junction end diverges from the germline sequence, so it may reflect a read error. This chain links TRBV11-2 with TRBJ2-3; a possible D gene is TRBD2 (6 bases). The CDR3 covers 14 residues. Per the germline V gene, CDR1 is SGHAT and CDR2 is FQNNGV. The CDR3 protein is CAGWAREPADTKYF. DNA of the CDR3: TGTGCCGGTTGGGCACGGGAGCCCGCAGATACGAAGTATTTT.

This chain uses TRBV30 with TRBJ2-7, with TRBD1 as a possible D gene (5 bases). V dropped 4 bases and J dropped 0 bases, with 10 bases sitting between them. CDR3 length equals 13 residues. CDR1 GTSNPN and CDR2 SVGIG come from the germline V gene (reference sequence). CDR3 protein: CAWKTVSSYEQYF. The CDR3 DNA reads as TGTGCCTGGAAGACAGTGAGCTCCTACGAGCAGTACTTC.

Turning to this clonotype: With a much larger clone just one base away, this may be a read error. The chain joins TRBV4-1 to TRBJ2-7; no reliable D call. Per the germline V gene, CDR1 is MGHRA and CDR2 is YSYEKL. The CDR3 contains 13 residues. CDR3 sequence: CTSSQEALTEQYF. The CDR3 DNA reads TGCACCAGCAGCCAAGAGGCGCTCACGGAGCAGTACTTC.

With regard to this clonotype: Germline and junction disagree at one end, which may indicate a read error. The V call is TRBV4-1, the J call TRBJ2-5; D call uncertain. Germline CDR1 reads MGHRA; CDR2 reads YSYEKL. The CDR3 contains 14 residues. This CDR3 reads CANSQDPIAGVQYF. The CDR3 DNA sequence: TGCGCCAACAGCCAAGACCCTATAGCTGGGGTCCAGTACTTC.

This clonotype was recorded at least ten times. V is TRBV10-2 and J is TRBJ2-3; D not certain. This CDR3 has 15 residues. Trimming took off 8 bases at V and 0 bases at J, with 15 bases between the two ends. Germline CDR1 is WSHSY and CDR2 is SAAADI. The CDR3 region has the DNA TGCGCCAGCGCCCAGCAAGACGCTAGCACAGATACGCAGTATTTT. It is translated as CASAQQDASTDTQYF.